The clone carrying this T cell receptor (beta chain) has a single count. Its target is unknown. The source of the sample is a study of shared clonotypes between healthy human individuals. The study's findings and limits: Memory subsets generally showed smaller estimated richness than naive subsets did. A limitation of the genetic and exposure-history diversity represented arose from few donors. Sorted-subset sequencing was shown by rarefaction to be incomplete despite large depth.

The naive CD8 subset, CD45RO-negative cells positively selected for CCR7, excluded terminally differentiated effector memory CD45RA+ cells. Assay execution took place at the deep level. Repertoires were generated with immunoSEQ multiplex PCR, while TCRdb's copy carries only in-frame clones and drops some. The table records about 2 million clones, about 94% of them present only once. The V gene lost 2 bases and the J gene lost 0 bases, with 17 bases spanning the gap. Germline V gene data show CDR1 as LGHNT and CDR2 as FRNRAP. This CDR3 region has 17 residues. The chain combines TRBV12-5 with TRBJ2-7, with D unresolved. The sample taken for sequencing was naive CD8+ T cells sorted from blood. This receptor was identified in a man aged 18-30 years in good health. The CDR3 protein is CASGLSIVLGYSYEQYF. DNA of the CDR3: TGTGCTAGTGGTTTGTCTATAGTTCTAGGCTACTCCTACGAGCAGTACTTC.